A single sample gave rise to the 9 T cell receptor beta chains below, sequenced in a study of CD8 T cells in ankylosing spondylitis. Study observations and caveats: What seemed typical of ankylosing spondylitis blood was a TCR beta motif built from several highly homologous variants.

TCRdb itself ran the 5' RACE reads through MiXCR, one entry per CDR3 protein. The sample records more than 250,000 distinct CDR3 sequences, roughly 8% being singletons. For these receptors, no antigen is known. Input material: blood, either unsorted or a sorted T cell fraction (not recorded which). The receptors were sampled from a male donor with ankylosing spondylitis.

This clonotype was counted only a few times. The chain is built from TRBV19 and TRBJ2-1, with 10 nucleotides matching TRBD2. Germline values: CDR1 LNHDA, CDR2 SQIVND (reference sequence). V lost 0 bases to trimming and J lost 9 bases; unmatched junction nucleotides: 14. The CDR3 is made up of 18 amino acids. The CDR3 DNA reads as TGTGCCAGTAGTATAGATAAGGTCTTGTCTAGCGGGAGACCTGAGCAGTTCTTC. Protein product: CASSIDKVLSSGRPEQFF.

A few counts support this clonotype. V gene TRBV15 combines with J gene TRBJ2-7; no reliable D call. Germline V gene lookup returns CDR1 LNHNV and CDR2 YYDKDF (reference sequence). The CDR3 runs 15 residues. V was cut by 0 bases and J by 3 bases, with 12 bases left in between. The CDR3 nucleotides read TGTGCCACCAGCAGAGATGGTCAGGTGGGCTACGAGCAGTACTTC. Amino acid sequence: CATSRDGQVGYEQYF. The full variable domain, rest sourced from reference TRBV15 and TRBJ2-7, is DAMVIQNPRYQVTQFGKPVTLSCSQTLNHNVMYWYQQKSSQAPKLLFHYYDKDFNNEADTPDNFQSRRPNTSFCFLDIRSPGLGDTAMYLCATSRDGQVGYEQYFGPGTRLTVT.

The V and J genes are TRBV4-2 and TRBJ1-2; tentative D call: TRBD1 (5 bases). V lost 2 bases to trimming and J lost 2 bases, with 12 bases between them. Germline V gene lookup returns CDR1 LGHNA and CDR2 YNFKEQ. This CDR3 region has 15 residues. The CDR3 DNA reads as TGTGCCAGCAGCCAAATCCAGGGCGTAAACTATGGCTACACCTTC. Its protein product is CASSQIQGVNYGYTF.

The sample holds many counts of this clonotype. The chain couples TRBV6-2 or TRBV6-3 to TRBJ2-7; TRBD2 might be the D (5 bases). Trimming stripped 2 bases from V and 2 bases from J, with 16 bases between. The CDR3 runs 16 residues. CDR1 is MNHEY and CDR2 is SVGEGT in the germline V gene. The CDR3 protein is CASSYESGKVTYEQYF. The CDR3 DNA is TGTGCCAGCAGTTACGAATCGGGGAAGGTGACCTACGAGCAGTACTTC.

This clonotype appeared a few times. The J gene is TRBJ1-5, the V gene TRBV15; D is unclear. CDR3 length equals 18 residues. Trimming stripped 0 bases from V and 7 bases from J, with 22 bases between. From germline, CDR1 is LNHNV and CDR2 YYDKDF (reference sequence). The CDR3 spells CATSRDLAAPIRAQPQHF. The CDR3 nucleotides are TGTGCCACCAGCAGAGATCTCGCGGCTCCAATAAGGGCACAGCCCCAGCATTTT. Full variable domain (remainder filled in from reference TRBV15 and TRBJ1-5): DAMVIQNPRYQVTQFGKPVTLSCSQTLNHNVMYWYQQKSSQAPKLLFHYYDKDFNNEADTPDNFQSRRPNTSFCFLDIRSPGLGDTAMYLCATSRDLAAPIRAQPQHFGDGTRLSIL.

This clonotype showed up just a few times. This rearrangement joins TRBV5-1 to TRBJ2-5; D remains unclear. V lost 3 bases and J 1 base, leaving 10 bases between the germline ends. Germline assignment: CDR1 SGHRS and CDR2 YFSETQ. The CDR3 length is 14 residues. CDR3 sequence (DNA): TGCGCCAGCAGCTACGGTTCGAGCCAAGAGACCCAGTACTTC. Translation gives CASSYGSSQETQYF.

This clonotype has just a few counts. This chain uses TRBV15 with TRBJ1-5; D gene unclear. The CDR3 is 15 residues long. V lost 3 bases and J lost 12, with 21 bases in between. The germline V gene encodes CDR1 LNHNV and CDR2 YYDKDF (reference sequence). The CDR3 region is CATSSSIRSPEDQHF. CDR3 DNA sequence: TGTGCCACCAGCAGCTCCATAAGGAGCCCCGAGGACCAGCATTTT.

The chain combines TRBV6-2 or TRBV6-3 with TRBJ2-4, with TRBD1 as a possible D gene (6 bases). CDR3 length equals 13 residues. Germline loops: CDR1 MNHEY, CDR2 SVGEGT. V lost 0 bases, J lost 12 bases, and 12 bases lay in between. CDR3 sequence (DNA): TGTGCCAGCAGTTACTCGGACAGCGGACATCAGTACTTC. Translation: CASSYSDSGHQYF.

The rearrangement joins TRBV7-8 to TRBJ2-3; D ambiguous. The germline gives CDR1 SGHVS, CDR2 FQNEAQ. This CDR3 comprises 14 residues. V lost 3 bases and J lost 1, with 8 bases in between. DNA for the CDR3: TGTGCCAGCAGCTTTCGGGCCGGCACAGATACGCAGTATTTT. It yields the protein CASSFRAGTDTQYF.